This T cell receptor (beta chain) was sequenced for a study of blood T cell repertoires in COVID-19. About the research overall: COVID-19 samples, acute and convalescent, were from the United States, Italy and Spain. PBMCs, B-cell-depleted T cells, or T cells provided the cDNA or gDNA that made up the material.

Authors' data handling: Estimation of nucleated cell counts was performed using reference gene primer amplification. Assay: immunoSEQ multiplex PCR; the TCRdb copy retains only in-frame clones and omits some. From that table come the V and J calls and clone size; the DNA was used to work out D and trimming. Counted here are a few hundred thousand clones, 89% occurring once; the ten biggest clones make up 0.94%. Germline V CDR1 and CDR2: SGHNT, YYREEE (reference sequence). V was trimmed by 2 bases and J by 0 bases, leaving 5 bases between them. The CDR3 sequence is 13 residues long. The specimen was peripheral blood. This TCR was recovered from a woman aged 40 to 50 who had recovered from COVID-19. The V call is TRBV5-4, the J call TRBJ1-2; D uncertain. This CDR3 is CASSLPANYGYTF. The CDR3 DNA reads as TGTGCCAGCAGCTTACCGGCTAACTATGGCTACACCTTC. The whole variable domain, filled in from reference TRBV5-4 and TRBJ1-2, reads ETGVTQSPTHLIKTRGQQVTLRCSSQSGHNTVSWYQQALGQGPQFIFQYYREEENGRGNFPPRFSGLQFPNYSSELNVNALELDDSALYLCASSLPANYGYTFGSGTRLTVV.